This TCR beta chain was retrieved from a study of cytomegalovirus exposure and HLA in healthy donors. Worth noting for this clone: No antigen is known for it.

V shed 4 bases and J 1 base; nucleotides not matched to a gene: 4. The germline V gene has CDR1 SNHLY and CDR2 FYNNEI. This CDR3 region has 15 residues. The primer mix had 60 Vbeta and 13 Jbeta primers. Using immunoSEQ multiplex PCR, the repertoire was profiled, and TCRdb retains in-frame clones only, with some absent. The sample yields 100,000 to 150,000 clones, approximately 17% seen once. General study findings and limits: An analysis done earlier found most TCR beta V segments productive about 87% or about 30% of the time. In a later analysis, approximately 18,000 TCR beta sequences were associated with HLA alleles at 0.05 false discovery rate. Only CMV serostatus was available as immune exposure information. A missense DCLRE1C variant was associated with V- and J-gene trimming of TCR beta chains in a later analysis, and an independent cohort replicated the association.

The sequenced sample was PBMCs. This receptor was identified in a female donor in good health and CMV-seropositive. The chain links TRBV2 to TRBJ2-3; TRBD2 matches 8 bases. The CDR3 loop reads CASSAVSGGTDTQYF. The CDR3 nucleotides are TGTGCCAGCAGTGCGGTTAGCGGGGGCACAGATACGCAGTATTTT.